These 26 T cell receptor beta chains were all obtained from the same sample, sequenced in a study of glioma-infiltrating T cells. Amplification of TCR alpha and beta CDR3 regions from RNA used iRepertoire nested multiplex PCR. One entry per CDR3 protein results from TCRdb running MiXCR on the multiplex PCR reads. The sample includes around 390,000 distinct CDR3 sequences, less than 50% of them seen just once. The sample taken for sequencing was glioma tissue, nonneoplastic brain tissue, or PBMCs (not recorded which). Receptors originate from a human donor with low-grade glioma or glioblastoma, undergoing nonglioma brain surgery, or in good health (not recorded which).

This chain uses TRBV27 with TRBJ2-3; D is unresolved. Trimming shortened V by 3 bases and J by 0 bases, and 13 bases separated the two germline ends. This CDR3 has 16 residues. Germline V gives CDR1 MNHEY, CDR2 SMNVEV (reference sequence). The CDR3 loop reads CASSFTQLMSTDTQYF. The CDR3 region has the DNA TGTGCCAGCAGTTTCACACAGCTCATGAGCACAGATACGCAGTATTTT.

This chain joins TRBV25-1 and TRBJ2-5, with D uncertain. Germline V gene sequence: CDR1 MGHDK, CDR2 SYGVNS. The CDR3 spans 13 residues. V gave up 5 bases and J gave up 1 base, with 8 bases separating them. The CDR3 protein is CASSPVGQETQYF. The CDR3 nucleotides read TGTGCCAGCAGTCCTGTCGGCCAAGAGACCCAGTACTTC.

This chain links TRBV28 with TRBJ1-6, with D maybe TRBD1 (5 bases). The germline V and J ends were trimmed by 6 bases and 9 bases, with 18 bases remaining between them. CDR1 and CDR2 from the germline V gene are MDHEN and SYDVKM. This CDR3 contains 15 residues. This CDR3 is CASSRYQTEVSPLHF. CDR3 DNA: TGTGCCAGCAGCCGGTATCAGACAGAAGTTTCACCCCTCCACTTT.

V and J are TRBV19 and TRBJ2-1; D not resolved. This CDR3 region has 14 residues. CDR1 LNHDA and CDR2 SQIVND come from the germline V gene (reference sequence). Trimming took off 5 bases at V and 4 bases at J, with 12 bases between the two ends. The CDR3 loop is CASSGRNRYNEQFF. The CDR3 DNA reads TGTGCCAGTAGTGGCCGTAATCGGTACAATGAGCAGTTCTTC. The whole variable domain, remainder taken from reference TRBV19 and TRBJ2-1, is DGGITQSPKYLFRKEGQNVTLSCEQNLNHDAMYWYRQDPGQGLRLIYYSQIVNDFQKGDIAEGYSVSREKKESFPLTVTSAQKNPTAFYLCASSGRNRYNEQFFGPGTRLTVL.

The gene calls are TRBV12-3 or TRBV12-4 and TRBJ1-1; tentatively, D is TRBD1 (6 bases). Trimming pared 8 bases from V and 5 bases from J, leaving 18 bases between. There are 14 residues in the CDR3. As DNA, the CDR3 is TGTGCCAGCGGTCGGGGGGGCTCTTGGACTGAAGCTTTCTTT. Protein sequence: CASGRGGSWTEAFF.

For the CDR3, the DNA is TGTGCCAGCAGCCCCCGACTAGCGGTGCTCTACAATGAGCAGTTCTTC. As protein: CASSPRLAVLYNEQFF. The chain uses TRBV14 and TRBJ2-1; the match to TRBD2 covers 9 bases. Germline V gives CDR1 SGHDN, CDR2 FVKESK. The CDR3 has 16 residues. With 4 bases clipped from V and 3 bases from J, the junction kept 7 bases outside the gene matches.

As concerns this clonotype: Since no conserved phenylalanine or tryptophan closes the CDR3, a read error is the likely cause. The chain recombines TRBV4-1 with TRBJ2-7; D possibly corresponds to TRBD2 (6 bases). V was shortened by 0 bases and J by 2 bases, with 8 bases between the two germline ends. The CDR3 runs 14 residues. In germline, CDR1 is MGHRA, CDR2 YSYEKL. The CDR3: CASSQDSGAYEQYL. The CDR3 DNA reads TGCGCCAGCAGCCAAGATTCGGGGGCCTACGAGCAGTACCTC.

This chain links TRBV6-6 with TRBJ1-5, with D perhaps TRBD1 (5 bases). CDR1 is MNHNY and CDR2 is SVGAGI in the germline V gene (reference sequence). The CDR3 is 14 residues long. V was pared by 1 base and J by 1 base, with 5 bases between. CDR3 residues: CASSYWDSNQPQHF. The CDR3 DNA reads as TGTGCCAGCAGTTACTGGGACAGCAATCAGCCCCAGCATTTT.

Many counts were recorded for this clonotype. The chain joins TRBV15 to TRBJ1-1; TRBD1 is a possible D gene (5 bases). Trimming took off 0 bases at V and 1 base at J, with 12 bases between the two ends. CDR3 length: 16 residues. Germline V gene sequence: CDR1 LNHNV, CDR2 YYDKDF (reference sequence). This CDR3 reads CATSRDVLGENTEAFF. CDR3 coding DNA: TGTGCCACCAGCAGAGATGTATTAGGGGAGAACACTGAAGCTTTCTTT.

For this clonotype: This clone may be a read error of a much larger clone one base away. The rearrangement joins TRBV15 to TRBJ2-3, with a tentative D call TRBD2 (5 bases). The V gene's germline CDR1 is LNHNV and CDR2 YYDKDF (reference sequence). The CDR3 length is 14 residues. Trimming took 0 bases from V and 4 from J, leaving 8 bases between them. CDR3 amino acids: CATSRDARADTQYF. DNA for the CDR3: TGTGCCACCAGCAGAGATGCGAGGGCAGATACGCAGTATTTT.

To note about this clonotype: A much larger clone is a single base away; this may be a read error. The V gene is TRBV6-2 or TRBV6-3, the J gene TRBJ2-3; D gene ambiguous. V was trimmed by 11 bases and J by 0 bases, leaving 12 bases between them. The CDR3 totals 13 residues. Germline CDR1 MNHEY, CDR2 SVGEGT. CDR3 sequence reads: CAVRPSSTDTQYF. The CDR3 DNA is TGTGCCGTTAGACCATCTAGCACAGATACGCAGTATTTT.

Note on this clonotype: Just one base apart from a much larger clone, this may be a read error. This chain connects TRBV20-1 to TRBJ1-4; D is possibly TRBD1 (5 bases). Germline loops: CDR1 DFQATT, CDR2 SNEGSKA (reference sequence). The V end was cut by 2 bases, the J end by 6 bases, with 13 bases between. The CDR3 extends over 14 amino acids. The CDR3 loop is CSARPTRGHEKLFF. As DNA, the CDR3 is TGCAGTGCTAGACCGACACGGGGCCATGAAAAACTGTTTTTT.

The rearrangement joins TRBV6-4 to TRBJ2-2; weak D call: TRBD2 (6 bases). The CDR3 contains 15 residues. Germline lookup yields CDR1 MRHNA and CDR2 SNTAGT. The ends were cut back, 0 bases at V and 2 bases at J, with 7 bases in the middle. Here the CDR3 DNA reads TGTGCCAGCAGTGACTCGGGAGGAAACACCGGGGAGCTGTTTTTT. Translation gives CASSDSGGNTGELFF.

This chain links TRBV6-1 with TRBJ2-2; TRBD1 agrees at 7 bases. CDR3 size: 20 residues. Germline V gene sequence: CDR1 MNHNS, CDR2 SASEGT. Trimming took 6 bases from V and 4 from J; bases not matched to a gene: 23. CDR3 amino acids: CASRMNPDRNNLLSTGELFF. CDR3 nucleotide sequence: TGTGCCAGCAGGATGAACCCGGACAGGAATAATTTGCTGAGCACCGGGGAGCTGTTTTTT.

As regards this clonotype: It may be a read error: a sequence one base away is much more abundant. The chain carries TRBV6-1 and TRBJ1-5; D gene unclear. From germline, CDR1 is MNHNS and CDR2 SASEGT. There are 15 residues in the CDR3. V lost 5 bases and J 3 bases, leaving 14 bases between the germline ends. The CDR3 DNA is TGTGCCAGCAGTAGCGGGAAAGGACCCAATCAGCCCCAGCATTTT. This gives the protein CASSSGKGPNQPQHF.

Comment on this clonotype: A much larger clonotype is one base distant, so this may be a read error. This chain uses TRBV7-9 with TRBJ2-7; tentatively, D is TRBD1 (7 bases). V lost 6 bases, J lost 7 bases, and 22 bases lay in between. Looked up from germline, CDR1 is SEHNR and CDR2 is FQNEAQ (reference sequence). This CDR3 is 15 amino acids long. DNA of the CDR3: TGTGCCAGCAGAAAAGGGCAGGGGGGCTACAATGAGCAGTACTTC. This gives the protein CASRKGQGGYNEQYF.

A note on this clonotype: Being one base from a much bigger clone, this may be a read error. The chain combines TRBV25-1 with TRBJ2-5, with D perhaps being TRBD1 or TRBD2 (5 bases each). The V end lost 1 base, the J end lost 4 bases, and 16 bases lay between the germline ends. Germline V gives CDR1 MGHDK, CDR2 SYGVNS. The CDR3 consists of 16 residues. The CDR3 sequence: CASSESGTSTLETQYF. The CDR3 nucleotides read TGTGCCAGCAGTGAATCCGGGACCTCTACCCTAGAGACCCAGTACTTC.

CDR3 bases: TGCAGAACTAGACTAGCGGGCACCTACAATGAGCAGTTCTTC. It translates to CRTRLAGTYNEQFF. V and J are TRBV20-1 and TRBJ2-1; 10 bases match TRBD2. The CDR3 has 14 residues. Germline lookup yields CDR1 DFQATT and CDR2 SNEGSKA (reference sequence).

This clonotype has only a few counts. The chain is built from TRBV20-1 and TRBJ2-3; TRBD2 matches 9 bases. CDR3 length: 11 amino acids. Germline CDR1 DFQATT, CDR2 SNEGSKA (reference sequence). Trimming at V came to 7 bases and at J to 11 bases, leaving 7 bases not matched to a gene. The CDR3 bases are TGCAGTGGACTTCTAGCGGGAAAGCAGTATTTT. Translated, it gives CSGLLAGKQYF.

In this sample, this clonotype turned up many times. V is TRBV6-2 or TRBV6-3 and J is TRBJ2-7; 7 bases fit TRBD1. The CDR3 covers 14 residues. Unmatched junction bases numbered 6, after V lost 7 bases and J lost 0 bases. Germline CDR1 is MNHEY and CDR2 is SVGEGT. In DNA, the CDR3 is TGTGCCAGCAAGAAGGACAGGAACTCCTACGAGCAGTACTTC. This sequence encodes CASKKDRNSYEQYF.

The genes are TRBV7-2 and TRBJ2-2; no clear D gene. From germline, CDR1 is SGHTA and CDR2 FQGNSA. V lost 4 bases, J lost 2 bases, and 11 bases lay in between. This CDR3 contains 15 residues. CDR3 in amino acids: CASSSDARNTGELFF. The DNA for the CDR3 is TGTGCCAGCAGCTCGGACGCTAGAAACACCGGGGAGCTGTTTTTT.

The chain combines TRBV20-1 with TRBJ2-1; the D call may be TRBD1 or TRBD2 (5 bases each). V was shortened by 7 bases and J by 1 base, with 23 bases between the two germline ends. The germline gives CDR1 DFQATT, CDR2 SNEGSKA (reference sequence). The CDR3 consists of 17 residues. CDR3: CSVGGPVPPRSYNEQFF. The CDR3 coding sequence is TGCAGTGTTGGGGGACCAGTACCTCCAAGATCCTACAATGAGCAGTTCTTC.

CDR3 residues: CSARKFIRDRITYSNQPQHF. For the CDR3, the DNA is TGCAGTGCTAGGAAATTCATCCGGGACAGGATAACTTATAGCAATCAGCCCCAGCATTTT. The chain couples TRBV20-1 to TRBJ1-5; 8 nucleotides align to TRBD1. The V gene's germline CDR1 is DFQATT and CDR2 SNEGSKA (reference sequence). CDR3 length: 20 residues. Trimming took 3 bases from V and 0 from J; bases not matched to a gene: 19.

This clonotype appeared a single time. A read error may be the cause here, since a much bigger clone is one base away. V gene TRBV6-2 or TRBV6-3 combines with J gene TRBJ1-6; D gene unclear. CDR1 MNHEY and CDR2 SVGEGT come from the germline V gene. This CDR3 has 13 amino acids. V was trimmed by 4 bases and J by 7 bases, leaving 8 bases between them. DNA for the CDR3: TGTGCCAGCAGTTCGGCAGTAAATTCACCCCTCCACTTT. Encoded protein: CASSSAVNSPLHF.

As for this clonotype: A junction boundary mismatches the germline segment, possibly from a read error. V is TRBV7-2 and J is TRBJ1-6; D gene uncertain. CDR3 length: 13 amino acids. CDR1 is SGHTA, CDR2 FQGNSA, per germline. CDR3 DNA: TGTGCCAGCAGCTTAGCTCGGAACTCACCCATCCACTTT. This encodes CASSLARNSPIHF. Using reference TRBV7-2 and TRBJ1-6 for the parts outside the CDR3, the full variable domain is GAGVSQSPSNKVTEKGKDVELRCDPISGHTALYWYRQSLGQGLEFLIYFQGNSAPDKSGLPSDRFSAERTGGSVSTLTIQRTQQEDSAVYLCASSLARNSPIHFGNGTRLTVT.

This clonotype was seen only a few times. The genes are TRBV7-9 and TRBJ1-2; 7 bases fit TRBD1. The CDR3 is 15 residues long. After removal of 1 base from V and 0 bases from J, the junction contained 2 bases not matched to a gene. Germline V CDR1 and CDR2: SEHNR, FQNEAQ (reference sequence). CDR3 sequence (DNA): TGTGCCAGCAGCTTAGACAGGGGTACTAACTATGGCTACACCTTC. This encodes CASSLDRGTNYGYTF.